This record concerns one TCR beta chain sequence. What it binds is not known. The data stem from a study of T-cell memory formation after mild COVID-19. General study results and limits: Clones from the second wave (peaking day 37) had unconfirmed SARS-CoV-2 specificity.

Germline V lookup: CDR1 KGHSH, CDR2 LQKENI. The CDR3 has 14 residues. V trimming: 3 bases; J trimming: 3 bases; junction bases outside the gene matches: 3. TCRdb recomputed calls from the 5' RACE reads with MiXCR, one row per CDR3 protein. This table holds 270,000 or so distinct CDR3 sequences, over 15% found once. Sequencing was carried out using PBMCs or a T cell subset sorted from them (not recorded which). The rearrangement links TRBV18 to TRBJ1-1, with TRBD1 matching over 8 bases. This TCR derives from a man between 18 and 35 years old who had mild COVID-19 (a few samples of this study predate the infection). Cell type and time point are not known. This CDR3 reads CASSPQGADTEAFF. The CDR3 DNA sequence: TGTGCCAGCTCACCCCAGGGGGCCGACACTGAAGCTTTCTTT. The complete variable domain, with remaining parts taken from reference TRBV18 and TRBJ1-1, reads NAGVMQNPRHLVRRRGQEARLRCSPMKGHSHVYWYRQLPEEGLKFMVYLQKENIIDESGMPKERFSAEFPKEGPSILRIQQVVRGDSAAYFCASSPQGADTEAFFGQGTRLTVV.